This record covers a single T cell receptor beta chain. CDR3 length: 14 amino acids. Germline lookup yields CDR1 SGHRS and CDR2 YFSETQ. For the second PCR, which ran for about 7 to 11 cycles, a sample-barcoded 5' primer and a J-beta primer mix were used. From the 5' RACE reads, TCRdb called clonotypes with MiXCR, one entry per CDR3 protein. The sample includes 1.5 million to 2 million distinct CDR3 sequences, 34% seen only once; the top ten take approximately 10%. The data belong to a study of blood T cells in healthy people across ages. Across the whole study: About one barcoded beta molecule was captured per two T cells (by template switching).

Sequencing input: blood. This sequence joins TRBV5-1 and TRBJ2-7, with D maybe TRBD1 (6 bases). The J call may be incorrect, as the DNA end agrees better with TRBJ2-4. This receptor was taken from a woman aged 25 to 39 in good health. The CDR3 reads CASRLGTSSDIQYF. The CDR3 DNA sequence: TGCGCCAGCAGGCTCGGGACAAGTTCGGACATTCAGTACTTC.